The 19 T cell receptor beta chains below were found in one sample sequenced in a study of CD8+CD57+ T cells in acquired aplastic anemia. Those patients picked for sequencing had displayed CD8+CD57+ cell expansion on flow cytometry. Researchers used genomic DNA as the template to profile TCR beta VDJ and CDR3. MiXCR, applied by TCRdb to the reads, yields one record per CDR3 protein. The table includes fewer than 250,000 distinct CDR3 sequences, roughly 53% detected once. The material sequenced was sorted CD4+, CD8+, or CD8+CD57+ T cells (not recorded which) from PBMCs. These receptors all stem from a human donor with aplastic anemia.

The chain links TRBV12-3 or TRBV12-4 to TRBJ2-7; D tentatively reads TRBD1 or TRBD2 (7 bases each). CDR3 length equals 13 residues. The germline V and J ends were trimmed by 7 bases and 11 bases, with 21 bases remaining between them. The CDR3 here is CASTPGGGTAEYF. CDR3 DNA: TGTGCCAGCACGCCCGGGGGAGGGACAGCGGAGTACTTC.

In this sample, this clonotype turned up a few times. The V call is TRBV15, the J call TRBJ1-1; 9 nucleotides agree with TRBD1. The CDR3 length is 16 residues. After removal of 3 bases from V and 3 bases from J, the junction contained 8 bases not matched to a gene. Germline CDR1 LNHNV, CDR2 YYDKDF (reference sequence). CDR3 sequence reads: CATSRDNRGRDTEAFF. Here the CDR3 DNA reads TGTGCCACCAGCAGGGACAACAGGGGGCGAGACACTGAAGCTTTCTTT.

A few counts support this clonotype. The rearrangement uses TRBV29-1 and TRBJ1-3; D gene unclear. This CDR3 has 11 amino acids. V lost 8 bases to trimming and J lost 4 bases, with 9 bases between them. Germline values: CDR1 SQVTM, CDR2 ANQGSEA. The CDR3 region is CSIVRGNTIYF. The CDR3 DNA sequence: TGCAGCATCGTGCGGGGAAACACCATATATTTT.

This chain uses TRBV6-5 with TRBJ1-4; TRBD1 is a possible D gene (6 bases). The CDR3 loop spans 16 amino acids. Germline-derived CDR1 and CDR2 are MNHEY and SVGAGI. V shed 6 bases and J shed 0 bases, with 14 bases lying between them. The chain's CDR3 is CASRRDILTTNEKLFF. The DNA of the CDR3 is TGTGCCAGCAGGAGGGACATCCTTACAACTAATGAAAAACTGTTTTTT.

The table lists this clonotype with many counts. This sequence joins TRBV19 and TRBJ2-3; maybe TRBD1 (5 bases). The CDR3 runs 16 residues. V lost 6 bases and J 0 bases, leaving 16 bases between the germline ends. Germline CDR1 LNHDA, CDR2 SQIVND (reference sequence). The CDR3 DNA is TGTGCCAGTAGCCCGGTCCCGGACACAAGCACAGATACGCAGTATTTT. Translating gives CASSPVPDTSTDTQYF. The entire variable domain, with the rest obtained from reference TRBV19 and TRBJ2-3, is as follows: DGGITQSPKYLFRKEGQNVTLSCEQNLNHDAMYWYRQDPGQGLRLIYYSQIVNDFQKGDIAEGYSVSREKKESFPLTVTSAQKNPTAFYLCASSPVPDTSTDTQYFGPGTRLTVL.

This clonotype was observed a handful of times. A much larger clone sits a single nucleotide away, making a read error possible. V usage is TRBV9 and J usage is TRBJ2-1; no reliable D call. The CDR3 contains 13 residues. Per the germline V gene, CDR1 is SGDLS and CDR2 is YYNGEE. The CDR3 nucleotides read TGTGCCAGCGGCGTCCACCTCGACAATGAGCAGTTCTTC. Its protein is CASGVHLDNEQFF.

The CDR3 DNA follows: TGCAGTGCTAGAGGACAGGGGGATCAGCCCCAGCATTTT. Protein sequence: CSARGQGDQPQHF. The J gene is TRBJ1-5, the V gene TRBV20-1, with 9 nucleotides matching TRBD1. This CDR3 has 13 residues. Trimming cost V 1 base and J 5 bases; bases outside gene matches: 0. Germline V lookup: CDR1 DFQATT, CDR2 SNEGSKA (reference sequence).

This clonotype was counted at least ten times. The chain uses TRBV7-8 and TRBJ2-7; 7 nucleotides match TRBD2. V trimming: 3 bases; J trimming: 4 bases; junction bases outside the gene matches: 6. Germline V gene sequence: CDR1 SGHVS, CDR2 FQNEAQ. The CDR3 is 14 residues long. The chain's CDR3 is CASSLAGRAYEQYF. CDR3 bases: TGTGCCAGCAGCTTGGCGGGGAGGGCGTACGAGCAGTACTTC.

The chain has TRBV11-2 and TRBJ1-2; D perhaps matches TRBD1 (6 bases). CDR3 length: 16 amino acids. The germline gives CDR1 SGHAT, CDR2 FQNNGV. The V end lost 1 base, the J end lost 4 bases, and 16 bases lay between the germline ends. The CDR3: CASSLGRTAFSYGYTF. In DNA, the CDR3 is TGTGCCAGCAGCTTAGGTCGGACAGCATTTTCCTATGGCTACACCTTC.

This clonotype occurred many times. The rearrangement joins TRBV11-1 to TRBJ1-2, with D hard to call. The CDR3 has 14 amino acids. V lost 4 bases and J lost 3, with 12 bases in between. Per germline, CDR1 SGHAT and CDR2 FQDESV (reference sequence). Here the CDR3 reads CASSSDRGDYGYTF. The CDR3 DNA follows: TGTGCCAGCAGCTCCGATCGCGGAGACTATGGCTACACCTTC.

Concerning this clonotype itself: Given a much more abundant clone one base away, this may be a read error. The chain combines TRBV19 with TRBJ2-3; D may be TRBD2 (5 bases). V gave up 7 bases and J gave up 1 base, with 15 bases separating them. CDR3 size: 15 residues. Germline lookup yields CDR1 LNHDA and CDR2 SQIVND (reference sequence). CDR3 sequence (DNA): TGTGCCAGTAATATTGAGGGTGGGGGCACAGATACGCAGTATTTT. Translation gives CASNIEGGGTDTQYF.

This clonotype occurred many times. J is TRBJ2-2 and V is TRBV20-1; possible D gene TRBD1, 5 bases. Trimming removed 2 bases from V and 0 bases from J, with 7 bases in between. CDR1 is DFQATT, CDR2 SNEGSKA, per germline (reference sequence). The CDR3 consists of 14 residues. The CDR3 loop is CSARKTANTGELFF. CDR3 sequence (DNA): TGCAGTGCTAGAAAGACAGCGAACACCGGGGAGCTGTTTTTT.

A single count supports this clonotype. This CDR3 is CASSIKSGGSVLYGYTF. As DNA, the CDR3 is TGTGCCAGTAGTATTAAGTCTGGCGGCAGCGTCCTCTATGGCTACACCTTC. This chain joins TRBV19 and TRBJ1-2; D gene unclear. The CDR3 is made up of 17 amino acids. Trimming removed 3 bases at V and 4 bases at J, with 21 bases between. The germline CDR1 and CDR2 sequences are LNHDA and SQIVND (reference sequence).

Concerning this clonotype itself: This could be a read error, since a much larger clone is one nucleotide away. The CDR3 sequence: CASSLEGLGSRPQHF. Written as DNA, the CDR3 is TGCGCCAGCAGCTTGGAAGGGTTAGGAAGTCGGCCCCAGCATTTT. This chain links TRBV5-1 with TRBJ1-5; D uncertain. Germline CDR1 reads SGHRS; CDR2 reads YFSETQ. CDR3 length: 15 amino acids. Trimming stripped 0 bases from V and 9 bases from J, with 16 bases between.

This clonotype was detected many times. The chain links TRBV2 to TRBJ1-5, with a possible D match to TRBD1 (5 bases). The CDR3 spans 14 residues. Trimming shortened V by 7 bases and J by 0 bases, and 10 bases separated the two germline ends. CDR1 and CDR2 (germline): SNHLY, FYNNEI. The CDR3 protein is CASNSGYSNQPQHF. The CDR3 DNA sequence: TGTGCCAGCAACTCAGGGTATAGCAATCAGCCCCAGCATTTT.

This clonotype was seen only once. This chain joins TRBV20-1 and TRBJ1-2; 9 nucleotides align to TRBD1. Trimming cost V 3 bases and J 7 bases; bases outside gene matches: 6. The CDR3 is 13 residues long. CDR1 and CDR2 from the germline V gene are DFQATT and SNEGSKA (reference sequence). DNA of the CDR3: TGCAGTGCTAGCCCGGGACAGGGTGGTGGCTACACCTTC. Translation: CSASPGQGGGYTF.

This clonotype was counted ten times or more. This chain connects TRBV19 to TRBJ1-2; TRBD1 agrees at 9 bases. CDR3 size: 15 residues. The germline CDR1 and CDR2 sequences are LNHDA and SQIVND (reference sequence). J was trimmed by 7 bases and V by 8 bases; bases with no gene match: 14. The CDR3 protein is CASGLIRDRDLGYTF. As DNA, the CDR3 is TGTGCCAGTGGACTTATTAGGGACAGGGACCTTGGCTACACCTTC. Full variable domain (remainder filled in from reference TRBV19 and TRBJ1-2): DGGITQSPKYLFRKEGQNVTLSCEQNLNHDAMYWYRQDPGQGLRLIYYSQIVNDFQKGDIAEGYSVSREKKESFPLTVTSAQKNPTAFYLCASGLIRDRDLGYTFGSGTRLTVV.

The chain has TRBV11-2 and TRBJ2-7; weak D call: TRBD1 (6 bases). Per germline, CDR1 SGHAT and CDR2 FQNNGV. The CDR3 length is 15 residues. V gave up 4 bases and J gave up 0 bases, with 13 bases separating them. CDR3 sequence reads: CASSSTGLLSYEQYF. CDR3 sequence (DNA): TGTGCCAGCAGCTCTACAGGGCTACTCTCCTACGAGCAGTACTTC.

This clonotype has ten or more counts. This chain joins TRBV9 and TRBJ1-1; TRBD1 is a possible D gene (6 bases). The CDR3 loop spans 14 amino acids. Trimming took off 3 bases at V and 6 bases at J, with 15 bases between the two ends. CDR1 and CDR2 (germline): SGDLS, YYNGEE. CDR3 nucleotides: TGTGCCAGCAGCGCCTATCAGGGGAGGTCTGAAGCTTTCTTT. Amino acid sequence: CASSAYQGRSEAFF.